The 5 T cell receptor beta chains below come from one sample, sequenced in a study of tumor-infiltrating lymphocytes in primary liver carcinoma. The source of the blood RNA was unsorted whole blood, and germline DNA was extracted as well. The investigators made TCR beta cDNA from approximately 500 ng total RNA, using a constant-region primer. What produced the TCR beta libraries was three nested multiplex PCR rounds using slightly modified ARM-PCR. Researchers ran the first two PCR rounds for roughly 10 cycles each with TRBV1-TRBV30 forward primers and a C-beta reverse primer. TCRdb itself ran the multiplex PCR reads through MiXCR, one entry per CDR3 protein. The profile covers fewer than 350,000 distinct CDR3 sequences, with more than 55% appearing a single time and approximately 9% taken by the ten largest. Sequenced input: peripheral blood. Receptors originate from a man aged 40-55 years with primary liver carcinoma and hepatitis B virus infection.

V gene TRBV20-1 combines with J gene TRBJ2-1, with 13 nucleotides matching TRBD2. Germline values: CDR1 DFQATT, CDR2 SNEGSKA (reference sequence). The CDR3 runs to 14 residues. With 6 bases clipped from V and 7 bases from J, the junction kept 6 bases outside the gene matches. The CDR3 region is CSARTSGSRNEQFF. For the CDR3, the DNA is TGCAGTGCGCGGACTAGCGGGAGTAGAAATGAGCAGTTCTTC.

The gene calls are TRBV11-2 and TRBJ2-1; no firm D call. Trimming took off 1 base at V and 0 bases at J, with 13 bases between the two ends. CDR1 is SGHAT and CDR2 is FQNNGV in the germline V gene. CDR3 size: 17 residues. The CDR3 is CASSLVGLSSSYNEQFF. CDR3 DNA sequence: TGTGCCAGCAGCTTAGTCGGTCTCTCGAGCTCCTACAATGAGCAGTTCTTC.

Worth noting for this clonotype: Its ends do not fully match the called genes, so a read error is possible. The chain recombines TRBV5-4 with TRBJ2-5; tentatively, D is TRBD2 (5 bases). The CDR3 is made up of 14 amino acids. Germline V gene sequence: CDR1 SGHNT, CDR2 YYREEE (reference sequence). The CDR3 sequence: CTSSRSGSQETQYF. CDR3 in DNA: TGTACCAGCAGTCGAAGCGGCTCTCAAGAGACCCAGTACTTC.

A word on this clonotype: A much larger clone differs by one base, so this may be a read error. V and J are TRBV7-9 and TRBJ2-1; D call uncertain. CDR3 length: 12 residues. The germline V gene has CDR1 SEHNR and CDR2 FQNEAQ (reference sequence). CDR3 bases: TGTGTCAGCAGCACCGGTGGGATTGAGCAGTTCTTC. This encodes CVSSTGGIEQFF.

As for this clonotype: A much larger clone lies one base from this, so it may be a read error. The V and J genes are TRBV6-5 and TRBJ1-1, with D possibly TRBD1 on 5 matching bases. CDR1 is MNHEY, CDR2 SVGAGI, per germline. The CDR3 has 14 residues. CDR3 in DNA: TGTGCCAGCAGCACCGGGGGGGTCGGGACTGAAGCTTCCTTT. Translated: CASSTGGVGTEASF.